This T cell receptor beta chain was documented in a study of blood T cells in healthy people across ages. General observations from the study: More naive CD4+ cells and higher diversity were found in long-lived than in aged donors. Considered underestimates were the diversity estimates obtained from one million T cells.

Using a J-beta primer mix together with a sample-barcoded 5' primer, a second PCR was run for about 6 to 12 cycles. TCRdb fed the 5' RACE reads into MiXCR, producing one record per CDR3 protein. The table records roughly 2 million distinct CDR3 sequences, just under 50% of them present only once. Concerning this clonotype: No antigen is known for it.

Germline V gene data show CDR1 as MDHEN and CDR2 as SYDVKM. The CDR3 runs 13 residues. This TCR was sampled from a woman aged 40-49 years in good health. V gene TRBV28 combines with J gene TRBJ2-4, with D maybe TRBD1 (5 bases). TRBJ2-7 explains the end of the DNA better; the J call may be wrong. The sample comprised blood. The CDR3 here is CASDPGPKPEQYF. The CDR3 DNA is TGTGCCAGCGATCCAGGGCCGAAACCCGAGCAGTACTTC.